This T cell receptor beta chain was captured in a study of blood T cell repertoires in COVID-19. Germline V CDR1 and CDR2: LNHNV, YYDKDF (reference sequence). The V gene end was trimmed by 3 bases and the J gene end by 0 bases; junction bases not matched to a gene: 2. CDR3 length: 15 residues. Assay: immunoSEQ multiplex PCR; the TCRdb copy retains only in-frame clones and omits some. The sample has about 240,000 clones, 75% to 85% seen once. This receptor was taken from a human donor in a cohort sampled during active COVID-19. The chain employs TRBV15 and TRBJ2-1, with TRBD2 matching 7 bases. The sequenced material came from peripheral blood. This chain's CDR3 is CATSRGGSSYNEQFF. The DNA of the CDR3 is TGTGCCACCAGCAGGGGGGGGAGCTCCTACAATGAGCAGTTCTTC. Together with reference TRBV15 and TRBJ2-1, the CDR3 gives the full variable domain: DAMVIQNPRYQVTQFGKPVTLSCSQTLNHNVMYWYQQKSSQAPKLLFHYYDKDFNNEADTPDNFQSRRPNTSFCFLDIRSPGLGDTAMYLCATSRGGSSYNEQFFGPGTRLTVL.